This is a list of T cell receptor beta chains from one sample in a study of control samples from healthy donors and cancer patients. The repertoire was sequenced with immunoSEQ multiplex PCR; TCRdb's copy has only in-frame clones and lacks some. This table holds about 80,000 clones, under 90% found once. Sequencing was carried out using blood. These receptors were collected from a man aged 45-65 years in good health. The CDR3 runs from the conserved cysteine through the conserved F or W. D genes are given only for firm matches. The size of a clone is reported for some rows only, either as once, few or many, or as a class for expanded clones.

CDR3 DNA: TGTGCCAGCAGTCGCAACGGGCAGCTCCGCAATCAGCCCCAGCATTTT
CDR3 protein: CASSRNGQLRNQPQHF
J gene: TRBJ1-5
CDR3 length: 16
clone size: few
D gene: -
V gene: TRBV2

CDR3 DNA: TGTGCCAGTAGGGTAGATAATGGCTACACCTTC
CDR3 protein: CASRVDNGYTF
J gene: TRBJ1-2
CDR3 length: 11
clone size: -
D gene: -
V gene: TRBV19

CDR3 DNA: TGTGCCAGCAGCCAAGACAGGAGACACTATGGCTACACCTTC
CDR3 protein: CASSQDRRHYGYTF
J gene: TRBJ1-2
CDR3 length: 14
clone size: -
D gene: -
V gene: TRBV14

CDR3 DNA: TGTGCCAGTAGTATTAGCGGGCCGAGGTATGAGCAGTTCTTC
CDR3 protein: CASSISGPRYEQFF
J gene: TRBJ2-1
CDR3 length: 14
clone size: few
D gene: TRBD2
V gene: TRBV19

CDR3 DNA: TGTGCCAGTAATGGGCGCGGTGATCGTAGGGAGCTGTTTTTT
CDR3 protein: CASNGRGDRRELFF
J gene: TRBJ2-2
CDR3 length: 14
clone size: once
D gene: -
V gene: TRBV19

CDR3 DNA: TGCGCCAGCAGCTGGGGACCGATGAACACTGAAGCTTTCTTT
CDR3 protein: CASSWGPMNTEAFF
J gene: TRBJ1-1
CDR3 length: 14
clone size: -
D gene: -
V gene: TRBV5-1

CDR3 DNA: TGTGCCAGCAGCTTGAGGACAGGGGGCCCCGACTCTGGGGCCAACGTCCTGACTTTC
CDR3 protein: CASSLRTGGPDSGANVLTF
J gene: TRBJ2-6
CDR3 length: 19
clone size: -
D gene: TRBD1
V gene: TRBV5-6

CDR3 DNA: TGTGCCAGCAGTTACGACCCAGCGGGGGAGACCCAGTACTTC
CDR3 protein: CASSYDPAGETQYF
J gene: TRBJ2-5
CDR3 length: 14
clone size: many
D gene: TRBD2
V gene: TRBV6-5

CDR3 DNA: TGTGCCAGCAGCTTAGGGGGACAGACCAACTATGGCTACACCTTC
CDR3 protein: CASSLGGQTNYGYTF
J gene: TRBJ1-2
CDR3 length: 15
clone size: -
D gene: TRBD1
V gene: TRBV7-8

CDR3 DNA: TGTGCCAGCAGTCGTCCTCCAGGGGTAACTGAAGCTTTCTTT
CDR3 protein: CASSRPPGVTEAFF
J gene: TRBJ1-1
CDR3 length: 14
clone size: -
D gene: -
V gene: TRBV13

CDR3 DNA: TGTGCCAGTAGTATGCAAGGAGGTGCGAGCTACGAGCAGTACTTC
CDR3 protein: CASSMQGGASYEQYF
J gene: TRBJ2-7
CDR3 length: 15
clone size: -
D gene: -
V gene: TRBV19

CDR3 DNA: TGCAGCGTTGAAGAAACGGAGACAGGGAACACTGAAGCTTTCTTT
CDR3 protein: CSVEETETGNTEAFF
J gene: TRBJ1-1
CDR3 length: 15
clone size: -
D gene: -
V gene: TRBV29-1

CDR3 DNA: TGCGCCAGCAGAGAGGGACAGGGGGCGACTAATGAAAAACTGTTTTTT
CDR3 protein: CASREGQGATNEKLFF
J gene: TRBJ1-4
CDR3 length: 16
clone size: -
D gene: TRBD1
V gene: TRBV5-1

CDR3 DNA: TGTGCCAGCAGCTTTTCGGGCAGGAACACTGAAGCTTTCTTT
CDR3 protein: CASSFSGRNTEAFF
J gene: TRBJ1-1
CDR3 length: 14
clone size: -
D gene: -
V gene: TRBV7-9

CDR3 DNA: TGTGCCAGTAGTATCTCCCTTTATAAGCCCCAGCATTTT
CDR3 protein: CASSISLYKPQHF
J gene: TRBJ1-5
CDR3 length: 13
clone size: -
D gene: -
V gene: TRBV19

CDR3 DNA: TGTGCCAGCAGCTTACCCTACAGGAATGAGCAGTTCTTC
CDR3 protein: CASSLPYRNEQFF
J gene: TRBJ2-1
CDR3 length: 13
clone size: -
D gene: -
V gene: TRBV11-2

CDR3 DNA: TGTGCCAGCAGCCTGGCGGGGCTTTTTGTATACAATGAGCAGTTCTTC
CDR3 protein: CASSLAGLFVYNEQFF
J gene: TRBJ2-1
CDR3 length: 16
clone size: -
D gene: -
V gene: TRBV5-4

CDR3 DNA: TGTGCCAGTAGTATAGGAGGACAGGGGACCGGAAAACTGTTTTTT
CDR3 protein: CASSIGGQGTGKLFF
J gene: TRBJ1-4
CDR3 length: 15
clone size: -
D gene: TRBD1
V gene: TRBV19

CDR3 DNA: TGTGCCAGCTCACCGGGCGGGACAGGTCCCTATGGCTACACCTTC
CDR3 protein: CASSPGGTGPYGYTF
J gene: TRBJ1-2
CDR3 length: 15
clone size: -
D gene: TRBD1
V gene: TRBV18

CDR3 DNA: TGCGCCAGCAGCCAAGAACGACGTAGAGCGCTCGATGAGCAGTTCTTC
CDR3 protein: CASSQERRRALDEQFF
J gene: TRBJ2-1
CDR3 length: 16
clone size: -
D gene: -
V gene: TRBV4-1

CDR3 DNA: TGTGCCACCAGTGATTCCTCGGGAGAGGCTGTTACGCAGTATTTT
CDR3 protein: CATSDSSGEAVTQYF
J gene: TRBJ2-3
CDR3 length: 15
clone size: -
D gene: -
V gene: TRBV24-1

CDR3 DNA: TGCAGCGCTGGTGGAGGGAGCTCCTACAATGAGCAGTTCTTC
CDR3 protein: CSAGGGSSYNEQFF
J gene: TRBJ2-1
CDR3 length: 14
clone size: -
D gene: -
V gene: TRBV29-1

CDR3 DNA: TGTGCCACCAGCACACAACAGGGGATGAGAGGAAACACCATATATTTT
CDR3 protein: CATSTQQGMRGNTIYF
J gene: TRBJ1-3
CDR3 length: 16
clone size: once
D gene: TRBD1
V gene: TRBV15

CDR3 DNA: TGTGCCAGCACCCAAAGCGGGGGAGCCTACAATGAGCAGTTCTTC
CDR3 protein: CASTQSGGAYNEQFF
J gene: TRBJ2-1
CDR3 length: 15
clone size: -
D gene: TRBD2
V gene: TRBV27

CDR3 DNA: TGTGCCAGCAGCTTACTAGCGGGAGCAGATACGCAGTATTTT
CDR3 protein: CASSLLAGADTQYF
J gene: TRBJ2-3
CDR3 length: 14
clone size: -
D gene: TRBD2
V gene: TRBV11-3

CDR3 DNA: TGTGCCAGCAGCTTACCTCCTCGGACTCTCACGAGGGGGAACGAGCAGTACTTC
CDR3 protein: CASSLPPRTLTRGNEQYF
J gene: TRBJ2-7
CDR3 length: 18
clone size: once
D gene: -
V gene: TRBV11-2

CDR3 DNA: TGCGCCAGCAGCTTACTAGGACTGACAGATACGCAGTATTTT
CDR3 protein: CASSLLGLTDTQYF
J gene: TRBJ2-3
CDR3 length: 14
clone size: -
D gene: -
V gene: TRBV5-1

CDR3 DNA: TGTGCCAGCAAGGGGACAGGCCTCTCCTACGAGCAGTACTTC
CDR3 protein: CASKGTGLSYEQYF
J gene: TRBJ2-7
CDR3 length: 14
clone size: -
D gene: TRBD1
V gene: TRBV2

CDR3 DNA: TGTGCCGGCAGGCCAGCGGCCGGGAGTAACAATGAGCAGTTCTTC
CDR3 protein: CAGRPAAGSNNEQFF
J gene: TRBJ2-1
CDR3 length: 15
clone size: -
D gene: -
V gene: TRBV7-8

CDR3 DNA: TGTGCCAGCAGCCGGGGGACAGGGGTTAATGAAAAACTGTTTTTT
CDR3 protein: CASSRGTGVNEKLFF
J gene: TRBJ1-4
CDR3 length: 15
clone size: once
D gene: TRBD1
V gene: TRBV3-1/TRBV3-2

CDR3 DNA: TGTGCCAGCAGCCACAAGGACAGGGAAGAGGCGGGTCAGCCCCAGCATTTT
CDR3 protein: CASSHKDREEAGQPQHF
J gene: TRBJ1-5
CDR3 length: 17
clone size: -
D gene: TRBD1
V gene: TRBV4-2

CDR3 DNA: TGTGCCAGCTCACCACCCCGGGACCGCACCGGGGAGCTGTTTTTT
CDR3 protein: CASSPPRDRTGELFF
J gene: TRBJ2-2
CDR3 length: 15
clone size: -
D gene: -
V gene: TRBV18

CDR3 DNA: TGTGCCAGCACCCCCTACAGGGGACCGCCCCACGAGCAGTACTTC
CDR3 protein: CASTPYRGPPHEQYF
J gene: TRBJ2-7
CDR3 length: 15
clone size: -
D gene: TRBD1
V gene: TRBV7-2

CDR3 DNA: TGTGCCAGCAGCGTATCACTAGCGGTAGAGCAGTTCTTC
CDR3 protein: CASSVSLAVEQFF
J gene: TRBJ2-1
CDR3 length: 13
clone size: once
D gene: TRBD2
V gene: TRBV9

CDR3 DNA: TGCAGCGTTGCTCCGGGGACAGATCACTATGGCTACACCTTC
CDR3 protein: CSVAPGTDHYGYTF
J gene: TRBJ1-2
CDR3 length: 14
clone size: once
D gene: TRBD1
V gene: TRBV29-1

CDR3 DNA: TGTGCCAGCAGCTTGCGGGACAGGGCGGATGAAAAACTGTTTTTT
CDR3 protein: CASSLRDRADEKLFF
J gene: TRBJ1-4
CDR3 length: 15
clone size: -
D gene: TRBD1
V gene: TRBV5-5

CDR3 DNA: TGTGCCAGCAGCTTAGCGGAAAGGACCTTCTCCTACAATGAGCAGTTCTTC
CDR3 protein: CASSLAERTFSYNEQFF
J gene: TRBJ2-1
CDR3 length: 17
clone size: -
D gene: -
V gene: TRBV7-9

CDR3 DNA: TGTGCCAGCAGTTACCGGACAGGTAACACTGAAGCTTTCTTT
CDR3 protein: CASSYRTGNTEAFF
J gene: TRBJ1-1
CDR3 length: 14
clone size: once
D gene: TRBD1
V gene: TRBV6-5

CDR3 DNA: TGTGCCAGCAGCTTGGGGCGCAATGAGCAGTTCTTC
CDR3 protein: CASSLGRNEQFF
J gene: TRBJ2-1
CDR3 length: 12
clone size: -
D gene: -
V gene: TRBV5-6

CDR3 DNA: TGCGCCAGCAGCTTGGCTGGGGGAGGGTTGGACGGCTACACCTTC
CDR3 protein: CASSLAGGGLDGYTF
J gene: TRBJ1-2
CDR3 length: 15
clone size: -
D gene: -
V gene: TRBV5-1

CDR3 DNA: TGTGCCAGCAGCTTACAGCGGGGGGGCCCCTACAATGAGCAGTTCTTC
CDR3 protein: CASSLQRGGPYNEQFF
J gene: TRBJ2-1
CDR3 length: 16
clone size: few
D gene: TRBD2
V gene: TRBV14

CDR3 DNA: TGTGCCAGCAGCAACCGGGACAGGGCCTACGAGCAGTACTTC
CDR3 protein: CASSNRDRAYEQYF
J gene: TRBJ2-7
CDR3 length: 14
clone size: -
D gene: TRBD1
V gene: TRBV11-2

CDR3 DNA: TGTGCCACCAGTGATCCACAAGGGAGGAGCACTGAAGCTTTCTTT
CDR3 protein: CATSDPQGRSTEAFF
J gene: TRBJ1-1
CDR3 length: 15
clone size: -
D gene: -
V gene: TRBV24-1

CDR3 DNA: TGTGCCAGCAGCCACTTGGGACAGGGGGGAAAAGAGACCCAGTACTTC
CDR3 protein: CASSHLGQGGKETQYF
J gene: TRBJ2-5
CDR3 length: 16
clone size: -
D gene: TRBD1
V gene: TRBV3-1/TRBV3-2

CDR3 DNA: TGTGCCAGCTCCGTAATTCAGGGCGCGGCGAATTCACCCCTCCACTTT
CDR3 protein: CASSVIQGAANSPLHF
J gene: TRBJ1-6
CDR3 length: 16
clone size: -
D gene: -
V gene: TRBV18

CDR3 DNA: TGTGCCAGCAGCCAGGCTGGACAGGGGGCGTCCGGCTACACCTTC
CDR3 protein: CASSQAGQGASGYTF
J gene: TRBJ1-2
CDR3 length: 15
clone size: -
D gene: TRBD1
V gene: TRBV3-1/TRBV3-2

CDR3 DNA: TGTGCCTGGAGTAACAGGGAGGGGACTGAAGCTTTCTTT
CDR3 protein: CAWSNREGTEAFF
J gene: TRBJ1-1
CDR3 length: 13
clone size: -
D gene: -
V gene: TRBV30

CDR3 DNA: TGTGCCAGCAGGGAGTTTGGGCCCCAGCATTTT
CDR3 protein: CASREFGPQHF
J gene: TRBJ1-5
CDR3 length: 11
clone size: -
D gene: -
V gene: TRBV6-5

CDR3 DNA: TGTGCCAGCAGCCAAGATGGCACTAGCGGGGGGCAAGAGACCCAGTACTTC
CDR3 protein: CASSQDGTSGGQETQYF
J gene: TRBJ2-5
CDR3 length: 17
clone size: -
D gene: TRBD2
V gene: TRBV4-2

CDR3 DNA: TGTGCCAGCGGAAGGGGGAGTTTTGGAGAAAAACTGTTTTTT
CDR3 protein: CASGRGSFGEKLFF
J gene: TRBJ1-4
CDR3 length: 14
clone size: -
D gene: -
V gene: TRBV27

CDR3 DNA: TGTGCCAGCAGCCCCGAAGAGGGGAGAGAGGAGACCCAGTACTTC
CDR3 protein: CASSPEEGREETQYF
J gene: TRBJ2-5
CDR3 length: 15
clone size: -
D gene: -
V gene: TRBV4-2

CDR3 DNA: TGTGCCAGCAGCCAAGATTGGGACAGGGGTTTTTCGTCGGCCAAAAACATTCAGTACTTC
CDR3 protein: CASSQDWDRGFSSAKNIQYF
J gene: TRBJ2-4
CDR3 length: 20
clone size: -
D gene: TRBD1
V gene: TRBV3-1/TRBV3-2

CDR3 DNA: TGCGCCAGCAGCTTTGAGGCGATGAACACTGAAGCTTTCTTT
CDR3 protein: CASSFEAMNTEAFF
J gene: TRBJ1-1
CDR3 length: 14
clone size: -
D gene: -
V gene: TRBV5-1

CDR3 DNA: TGTGCCAGCAGCCTAGGACAGGGCTCCTACGAGCAGTACTTC
CDR3 protein: CASSLGQGSYEQYF
J gene: TRBJ2-7
CDR3 length: 14
clone size: -
D gene: TRBD1
V gene: TRBV3-1/TRBV3-2

CDR3 DNA: TGTGCCAGCAAAGGGACAGAGAACTATCAGCCCCAGCATTTT
CDR3 protein: CASKGTENYQPQHF
J gene: TRBJ1-5
CDR3 length: 14
clone size: -
D gene: TRBD1
V gene: TRBV6-6

CDR3 DNA: TGTGCCAGCAGCCCCAGGAGGGGGGGGGATACGCAGTATTTT
CDR3 protein: CASSPRRGGDTQYF
J gene: TRBJ2-3
CDR3 length: 14
clone size: -
D gene: -
V gene: TRBV27

CDR3 DNA: TGTGCCAGCATTCAGGGGGATCAGTCTTACGAGCAGTACTTC
CDR3 protein: CASIQGDQSYEQYF
J gene: TRBJ2-7
CDR3 length: 14
clone size: once
D gene: TRBD1
V gene: TRBV2

CDR3 DNA: TGTGCCACCAGTGACCCGCTAGGACGGGTCAATGAGCAGTTCTTC
CDR3 protein: CATSDPLGRVNEQFF
J gene: TRBJ2-1
CDR3 length: 15
clone size: -
D gene: -
V gene: TRBV24-1

CDR3 DNA: TGCGCCAGCAGCTTGATGACGGGACAGGGGGATGCTTTCTTT
CDR3 protein: CASSLMTGQGDAFF
J gene: TRBJ1-1
CDR3 length: 14
clone size: -
D gene: TRBD1
V gene: TRBV5-1